A single sample gave rise to the 17 T cell receptor beta chains below, sequenced in a study of T cells in Graves' hyperthyroidism and ophthalmopathy (dated by TCRdb to between 2018 and 2021). Receptors were amplified or captured by multiplex PCR. The instrument was an Illumina HiSeq 2000. The TCR beta CDR3 regions were amplified from the RNA transcripts. The first round of RT-PCR for the TCR CDR3 was performed with the HTBI primer set and the Qiagen OneStep RT-PCR kit. In TCRdb, the public reads were trimmed at Q25 with fastp and aligned with MiXCR, with productive beta chains retained. Under each unique CDR3 protein, matching rows form one entry showing the most common genes and DNA. This sample is represented by hundreds of thousands of distinct CDR3 sequences; 15% to 20% of them were singletons. The top ten constitute around 4% of the sample. Sequencing was carried out using blood. The receptor set was obtained from a woman aged 30 to 39 with Graves' hyperthyroidism.

The rearrangement joins TRBV7-2 to TRBJ1-1, with unresolved D. The CDR3 extends over 15 amino acids. Germline values: CDR1 SGHTA, CDR2 FQGNSA. Trimming removed 5 bases at V and 2 bases at J, with 15 bases between. CDR3 coding DNA: TGTGCCAGCAGCCCCGACCTCGGGGAAAACACTGAAGCTTTCTTT. This gives the protein CASSPDLGENTEAFF.

This clonotype was seen at least ten times. The chain couples TRBV28 to TRBJ2-1; no clear D gene. Per germline, CDR1 MDHEN and CDR2 SYDVKM. With 4 bases removed from V and 0 bases from J, the gap between germline ends came to 10 bases. The CDR3 loop spans 15 amino acids. In DNA, the CDR3 is TGTGCCAGCAGTTATCCGGTGAGCTCCTACAATGAGCAGTTCTTC. It yields the protein CASSYPVSSYNEQFF. The entire variable domain, with the rest obtained from reference TRBV28 and TRBJ2-1, is as follows: DVKVTQSSRYLVKRTGEKVFLECVQDMDHENMFWYRQDPGLGLRLIYFSYDVKMKEKGDIPEGYSVSREKKERFSLILESASTNQTSMYLCASSYPVSSYNEQFFGPGTRLTVL.

The genes are TRBV19 and TRBJ2-1, with D tentatively TRBD1 (6 bases). Germline V CDR1 and CDR2: LNHDA, SQIVND (reference sequence). V gave up 5 bases and J gave up 6 bases, with 14 bases separating them. CDR3 length: 14 residues. The CDR3 reads CASSPPQGGNEQFF. In DNA form, the CDR3 reads TGTGCCAGTAGTCCCCCTCAAGGGGGCAATGAGCAGTTCTTC.

This clonotype occurred once. The V and J genes are TRBV10-3 and TRBJ1-1, with a tentative D call TRBD1 (5 bases). The V gene lost 4 bases and the J gene lost 11 bases, with 14 bases spanning the gap. CDR3 length: 12 residues. Germline CDR1 ENHRY, CDR2 SYGVKD. The CDR3 nucleotides are TGTGCCATCAGTGCTATTGGGGGTGACGCTTTCTTT. Protein: CAISAIGGDAFF.

This clonotype occurred many times. CDR3: CATSEWTGTNTGELFF. The CDR3 nucleotides read TGTGCCACCAGTGAGTGGACAGGCACGAACACCGGGGAGCTGTTTTTT. The gene calls are TRBV24-1 and TRBJ2-2; 7 bases map to TRBD1. Germline V gene sequence: CDR1 KGHDR, CDR2 SFDVKD. The CDR3 sequence is 16 residues long. V lost 4 bases to trimming and J lost 0 bases; unmatched junction nucleotides: 4.

This clonotype was picked up a small number of times. The CDR3 loop reads CASSQHTGEAYEQYF. Here the CDR3 DNA reads TGCGCCAGCAGCCAACATACAGGGGAGGCCTACGAGCAGTACTTC. The V call is TRBV4-3, the J call TRBJ2-7; weak D call: TRBD1 (7 bases). The V end was cut by 2 bases, the J end by 2 bases, with 13 bases between. Per germline, CDR1 LGHNA and CDR2 YSLEER. This CDR3 is 15 amino acids long.

This clonotype came up a few times. The rearrangement joins TRBV29-1 to TRBJ2-1; TRBD2 aligns across 10 bases. J lost 3 bases, V lost 5 bases, and 4 bases had no gene match. The CDR3 is 14 amino acids. Germline values: CDR1 SQVTM, CDR2 ANQGSEA. For the CDR3, the DNA is TGCAGCGTTCCCGGACTAGCGGACTACAATGAGCAGTTCTTC. Translating gives CSVPGLADYNEQFF.

Ten or more counts support this clonotype. The chain uses TRBV5-1 and TRBJ1-1; a possible D gene is TRBD1 (6 bases). The CDR3 sequence is 14 residues long. The germline V gene has CDR1 SGHRS and CDR2 YFSETQ. Trimming pared 0 bases from V and 6 bases from J, leaving 12 bases between. The CDR3 sequence is CASSLDWGLAEAFF. CDR3 DNA: TGCGCCAGCAGCTTGGATTGGGGGCTGGCTGAAGCTTTCTTT.

The rearrangement joins TRBV7-9 to TRBJ2-4; possible D gene TRBD1, 5 bases. CDR1 is SEHNR, CDR2 FQNEAQ, per germline (reference sequence). The CDR3 loop spans 15 amino acids. The V and J ends lost 3 bases and 0 bases respectively, with 9 bases between them. The CDR3 DNA follows: TGTGCCAGCAGCTTTGGCAGGGAAGCCAAAAACATTCAGTACTTC. Encoded protein: CASSFGREAKNIQYF.

This clonotype was seen a few times. The chain employs TRBV6-2 or TRBV6-3 and TRBJ2-7, with D possibly TRBD2 on 6 matching bases. With 6 bases removed from V and 5 bases from J, the gap between germline ends came to 23 bases. This CDR3 is 16 amino acids long. Germline CDR1 and CDR2: MNHEY and SVGEGT. Here the CDR3 DNA reads TGTGCCAGCAGCCCGAACTTCGGGAGTAATATCCACGAGCAGTACTTC. Translation: CASSPNFGSNIHEQYF.

This clonotype was counted at least ten times. The chain has TRBV2 and TRBJ2-1; the D is unclear. The V end lost 1 base, the J end lost 6 bases, and 7 bases lay between the germline ends. Per germline, CDR1 SNHLY and CDR2 FYNNEI. This CDR3 comprises 13 residues. For the CDR3, the DNA is TGTGCCAGCAGTGAAGAGGCTACCAATGAGCAGTTCTTC. Protein: CASSEEATNEQFF.

The table lists this clonotype with many counts. The genes are TRBV27 and TRBJ2-7, with a possible D match to TRBD2 (6 bases). CDR1 MNHEY and CDR2 SMNVEV come from the germline V gene (reference sequence). Between the trimmed V and J ends, which lost 4 bases and 5 bases, there was a span of 18 bases. The length of the CDR3 is 15 residues. The CDR3 loop reads CASSSNLLGSHEQYF. The CDR3 DNA sequence: TGTGCCAGCAGTTCCAACCTACTCGGGAGCCACGAGCAGTACTTC.

This clonotype was seen a handful of times. V is TRBV28 and J is TRBJ1-4; perhaps TRBD1 as D (5 bases). V lost 7 bases and J 8 bases, leaving 17 bases between the germline ends. The CDR3 spans 14 residues. Germline CDR1 is MDHEN and CDR2 is SYDVKM. In DNA form, the CDR3 reads TGTGCCAGCACCCTGGGGGGGAGGAACGAAAAACTGTTTTTT. As protein: CASTLGGRNEKLFF.

At least ten counts were recorded for this clonotype. The rearrangement uses TRBV9 and TRBJ1-1; TRBD1 is a possible D gene (5 bases). This CDR3 region has 14 residues. Trimming removed 2 bases at V and 4 bases at J, with 12 bases between. Germline CDR1 reads SGDLS; CDR2 reads YYNGEE. The CDR3 DNA is TGTGCCAGCAGCGTTGACAGTTCGTTCACTGAAGCTTTCTTT. Amino acid sequence: CASSVDSSFTEAFF. Based on the CDR3 plus reference TRBV9 and TRBJ1-1, the full variable domain is DSGVTQTPKHLITATGQRVTLRCSPRSGDLSVYWYQQSLDQGLQFLIQYYNGEERAKGNILERFSAQQFPDLHSELNLSSLELGDSALYFCASSVDSSFTEAFFGQGTRLTVV.

This clonotype has a handful of counts. The rearrangement joins TRBV20-1 to TRBJ2-7; D may be TRBD1 (8 bases). V lost 5 bases to trimming and J lost 1 base, with 18 bases between them. This CDR3 spans 15 amino acids. Germline V gene sequence: CDR1 DFQATT, CDR2 SNEGSKA (reference sequence). The DNA for the CDR3 is TGCAGTGCTGACGGACAGGGACTAAATTCCTACGAGCAGTACTTC. Amino acids: CSADGQGLNSYEQYF.

This clonotype was seen a few times. The chain has TRBV19 and TRBJ1-2, with TRBD1 matching 7 bases. Per the germline V gene, CDR1 is LNHDA and CDR2 is SQIVND (reference sequence). J lost 6 bases, V lost 6 bases, and 13 bases had no gene match. This CDR3 has 15 amino acids. For the CDR3, the DNA is TGTGCCAGTAGCACCAGACCGGGACAGTGGAATGGCTACACCTTC. Translated, it gives CASSTRPGQWNGYTF.

The chain recombines TRBV28 with TRBJ1-2; the match to TRBD1 covers 8 bases. Germline V gene data show CDR1 as MDHEN and CDR2 as SYDVKM. The CDR3 is made up of 15 amino acids. The ends lost 5 bases at V and 0 bases at J; junction bases unmatched: 5. The CDR3 region is CASSPAGGSNYGYTF. The CDR3 DNA sequence: TGTGCCAGCAGTCCTGCAGGGGGCTCTAACTATGGCTACACCTTC.